Listed here is a single T cell receptor beta chain. The target of this receptor is not known. One base away there is no much larger clone; base qualities are not given. Donors were healthy HIV-negative adults with no recently reported acute infections or vaccinations. Only Caucasian adults living in Nashville, Tennessee, USA were represented among the donors. Magnetic negative selection was used to enrich CD4+ T cells, after which naive cells were positively selected on CD45RA and the negative fraction became the memory subset. After blood collection by leukapheresis, PBMCs were isolated using Ficoll-Histopaque density gradient centrifugation and then cryopreserved in the vapor phase of liquid nitrogen. Analytical flow cytometry was used to check the purity and quantity of each magnetically sorted T cell population. Genomic DNA was isolated from every sorted fraction and measured by UV absorbance on a Nanodrop 2000c.

The record originates from a study of shared clonotypes between healthy human individuals (dated by TCRdb to about 2020). A note on the overall study: A couple of women and a few men aged 18 to 49 years were included in the cohort. For each donor, CD4 naive and CD4 memory were each run on three plates, CD8 naive on two plates, and CD8 memory on one plate. To estimate repertoire size and how much clonotypes are shared between individuals, the study performed deep sequencing of blood TCR repertoires from roughly five healthy adults. Different laboratories and diverse techniques were used to prepare libraries and sequence TCR repertoires, to increase sequencing depth and limit assay-specific biases. Per donor, leukapheresis produced somewhere between about 0.94 and 9 billion PBMCs. Overall study outcomes, separate from this receptor: Even with the large sequencing depth, rarefaction of the sorted-subset datasets indicated that sequencing was incomplete. Higher generation probabilities were observed for clonotypes shared by all four sorted-subset donors than for non-shared clonotypes. Pairwise subsampling led to the expectation that sequencing depth would affect the degree of clonotype sharing among donors. The small number of donors limited the genetic and exposure-history diversity represented. Sharing across several donors was observed for around 4.8% of naive CD4, 3% to 3.5% of naive CD8, over 2% of memory CD4, and around 0.4% of memory CD8 clonotypes. Estimated clonotype richness was generally larger for naive than for memory subsets. Sampling was restricted to blood, and TCR repertoires in tissue are likely to differ from TCR repertoires in blood.

Using the deep immunoSEQ assay, TCR CDR3 regions were amplified from genomic DNA by multiplex PCR. Extracted genomic DNA from each cell subset was distributed evenly across all wells of several immunoSEQ 96-well plates, and each plate was treated as a replicate. For sorted subsets, 150 to 250 ng of genomic DNA, equivalent to 25,000 to 35,000 T cell genomes, went into each replicate PCR. Purified libraries were measured with a Qubit 3.0 fluorometer, size-checked on a Bioanalyzer 2100, and measured again with the KAPA Library Quantification kit. A separate single-read 150-cycle Illumina NextSeq 550 flow cell was used to sequence each immunoSEQ 96-well plate. Under the source paper's analysis protocol: Because the immunoSEQ output held only junctional sequences and lacked quality scores, the filtering could not match the filtering applied to full-length reads. Sequences were annotated with PyIR, a Python wrapper for IgBLAST v1.9, and V/J genes and CDR3 were assigned using IMGT germline references. Reads with weak V/J assignments (E-value above 1e-6), missing CDR3, stop codons, out-of-frame junctions, or ambiguous translated residues were removed. A V3J clonotype was defined by an identical inferred V gene, J gene, and CDR3 amino acid sequence. Percentage overlap between repertoires was calculated by dividing the number of shared unique clonotypes by the size of the smaller repertoire. Three approaches were used to assess repertoire richness: RTK rarefaction, the Chao1 estimator, and Recon v2.1 estimates of unobserved clonotypes. OLGA was used to compute generation probabilities for all TCRbeta clonotypes that the gDNA method yielded from four donors. TCRdb holds this immuneACCESS table with in-frame rearrangements only. Some clones are missing; in checked studies, unresolved V genes explain under half, and the rest has no known cause. V and J calls and clone size are those listed in that table; D and trimming were worked out from the DNA. The sample table contains 2 million to 2.5 million clones; only one count was recorded for nearly 97% of them. The top ten clonotypes cover approximately 0.13% of the sample.

There are 16 amino acids in the CDR3, from cysteine to phenylalanine inclusive. Just the 48-base CDR3 DNA is kept, in frame starting at base 1. Trimming at the junction amounts to 1 base on V and 11 bases on J, and the germline ends lie 20 bases apart. CDR1 and CDR2, looked up from the germline V gene, are MGHRA and YSYEKL. This receptor was identified in a man between 18 and 35 years old in good health. Rearrangement joined TRBV4-1 to TRBJ1-4, and TRBD1 may be the D gene, going by 6 matching bases. Sequences were obtained from naive CD4+ T cells sorted from blood. In the paper's terms, the cell subset or site label means: CD45RA+ positively selected. CDR3 protein: CASSQGERTAHGKLFF. The sequenced DNA: TGCGCCAGCAGCCAAGGGGAGAGGACAGCCCACGGGAAACTGTTTTTT.